One TCR beta chain is described in this entry. Here immunoSEQ multiplex PCR was the method, and the copy in TCRdb shows in-frame clones only, minus some. The profile shows about 350,000 clones, about 90% of them singletons. From germline, CDR1 is MNHEY and CDR2 SMNVEV (reference sequence). With 1 base removed from V and 6 bases from J, the gap between germline ends came to 10 bases. The CDR3 consists of 14 residues. The source of the sample is a study of Ad26.COV2.S vaccination and SARS-CoV-2 variants. This chain links TRBV27 with TRBJ2-1, with D possibly being TRBD1 or TRBD2 (6 bases each). The material was peripheral blood, obtained after recovery from COVID-19. The sequence came from a human donor who had recovered from COVID-19. In DNA, the CDR3 is TGTGCCAGCAGTTTATATCCGGGGGCCAATGAGCAGTTCTTC. Protein: CASSLYPGANEQFF.